The rows below give T cell receptor beta chains drawn from one sample of a study of T-cell reconstitution after alpha-beta-depleted transplantation in children. One entry per CDR3 protein results from TCRdb running MiXCR on the PCR reads. This table has 550,000 to 600,000 distinct CDR3 sequences, 23% appearing once. The specimen comprised PBMCs, mostly from graft donor cells, sampled 360 days after TCRalphabeta/CD19-depleted stem cell transplant. These receptors were obtained from a boy younger than two who had a stem cell transplant for acute myeloid leukemia, so the T cells may come from the graft donor. The CDR3 runs from the conserved cysteine through the conserved F or W. A D gene is named only where the DNA matches it firmly. Only some rows state a clone size, as once, few, many or a class for expanded clones.

>TRBV7-9|once|TRBJ1-1|NA
TGTGCCAGCAGCCTACCCGGGACTCCAGCTTTCTTT
CASSLPGTPAFF
>TRBV20-1|many|TRBJ2-5|NA
TGCAGCGGAGAGGGGGAAGAGACCCAGTACTTC
CSGEGEETQYF
>TRBV6-1|few|TRBJ1-5|NA
TGTGCCAGCAGCCCAAAACATAATCAGCCCCAGCATTTT
CASSPKHNQPQHF
>TRBV6-6|NA|TRBJ1-1|NA
TGTGCCAGCAGTCTTCAACAGAACACTGAAGCTTTCTTT
CASSLQQNTEAFF
>TRBV7-3|many|TRBJ2-3|NA
TGTGCCAGCAGTCTCACCGGGGGCACAGATACGCAGTATTTT
CASSLTGGTDTQYF
>TRBV20-1|few|TRBJ2-7|TRBD1
TGCAGTGCTAGGGAGGGACAGGGGACCTATTACGAGCAGTACTTC
CSAREGQGTYYEQYF
>TRBV3-1|NA|TRBJ1-1|NA
TGTGCCAGCAGCCAAGATGGGGGCAGGGAAGAATTTAACACTGAAGCTTTCTTT
CASSQDGGREEFNTEAFF
>TRBV5-5|many|TRBJ2-1|TRBD2
TGTGCCAGCAGCATGCTAGCGGGGAACTACAATGAGCAGTTCTTC
CASSMLAGNYNEQFF
>TRBV6-5|few|TRBJ1-1|TRBD1
TGTGCCAGCAGTTCACAGGGGATTGAAGCTTTCTTT
CASSSQGIEAFF
>TRBV4-3|many|TRBJ2-3|TRBD1
TGCGCCAGCAGCCAAGATCGTGGGACAGGGGGCCCGAATACGCAGTATTTT
CASSQDRGTGGPNTQYF
>TRBV13|NA|TRBJ2-5|TRBD2
TGTGCCAGCAGTCTCTCGAGAGGACTAGCGGGGGGGCAAGAGACCCAGTACTTC
CASSLSRGLAGGQETQYF
>TRBV4-3|few|TRBJ2-7|TRBD2
TGCGCCAGCAGCCAAGATCGGGGGACTAGCGGTTACACGACCTACGAGCAGTACTTC
CASSQDRGTSGYTTYEQYF
>TRBV20-1|many|TRBJ2-3|NA
TGCAGTGCTAGCGGCCCGAACTCCGGCACAGATACGCAGTATTTT
CSASGPNSGTDTQYF
>TRBV12-3/TRBV12-4|NA|TRBJ2-5|NA
TGTGCCAGCAGTTATAACGACCCGGAGACGGGCCCAGAGACCCAGTACTTC
CASSYNDPETGPETQYF
>TRBV29-1|NA|TRBJ1-1|TRBD1
TGCAGCGTTGGGGGGACTACAGGGGTGAACACTGAAGCTTTCTTT
CSVGGTTGVNTEAFF
>TRBV4-1|few|TRBJ1-2|TRBD1
TGCGCCAGCAGCCAGACAGGGGACGGCTACACCTTC
CASSQTGDGYTF
>TRBV20-1|many|TRBJ1-1|NA
TGCAGTGCAAGAAACAGGAACACTGAAGCTTTCTTT
CSARNRNTEAFF
>TRBV7-2|many|TRBJ2-1|TRBD2
TGTGCCAGCAGCTTAGGGACTAGCGGTAGAAATGAGCAGTTCTTC
CASSLGTSGRNEQFF
>TRBV6-2/TRBV6-3|many|TRBJ1-1|TRBD1
TGTGCCAGCGGGACCGGGACAGGGGCTGAAGCTTTCTTT
CASGTGTGAEAFF
>TRBV7-2|NA|TRBJ2-1|TRBD1
TGTGCCAGCAGCTTAGTTCGGGACAGCGCTTTCTTCTTC
CASSLVRDSAFFF
>TRBV28|NA|TRBJ1-6|NA
TGTGCCAGCACCAGGACGGTTAGCTCCTATAATTCACCCCTCCACTTT
CASTRTVSSYNSPLHF
>TRBV5-1|many|TRBJ2-1|TRBD2
TGCGCCAGCAGCTTACTAGCGGGGGGGCTAAATGAGCAGTTCTTC
CASSLLAGGLNEQFF